This TCR beta chain was captured in a study of cytomegalovirus exposure and HLA in healthy donors. General observations from the study: Further analysis, carried out later, found HLA-associated TCR beta chains more clonally expanded than equally common other chains. V- and J-gene trimming of TCR beta was linked (in a later analysis) to a missense DCLRE1C variant. An apparent linkage of common viral pathogens to several of the most significant clusters emerged in a later analysis.

The CDR3 covers 18 residues. For this clone: Its antigen is as yet unknown.

The PCR was carried out with 60 Vbeta primers and 13 Jbeta primers. The table came from immunoSEQ multiplex PCR; TCRdb's copy has only in-frame clones and leaves some out. The sample contains under 200,000 clones, approximately 80% of which appear only once. Sequencing was performed on PBMCs. This rearrangement joins TRBV21-1 to TRBJ1-1; the table assigns TRBD1, which was not confirmed against the DNA. TRBV21-1 has pseudogene status. The clonotype was recovered from a man aged 55-75 years in good health and CMV-seronegative. Here the CDR3 reads CASSKASTLGLTNTEAFF. The CDR3 nucleotides are TGTGCCAGCAGCAAGGCGAGCACCTTGGGCCTAACGAACACTGAAGCTTTCTTT.